These 25 T cell receptor beta chains originate from one sample sequenced in a study of cytomegalovirus exposure and HLA in healthy donors. The PCR contained 60 Vbeta and 13 Jbeta primers. Some clones are missing from TCRdb's copy, which holds only in-frame ones; the method was immunoSEQ multiplex PCR. The sample has over 150,000 clones, roughly 80% seen once. Sequenced material: PBMCs. These receptors were obtained from a boy between 10 and 17 years old in good health and CMV-seronegative.

This chain joins TRBV11-1 and TRBJ2-7; the match to TRBD2 covers 12 bases. V was pared by 4 bases and J by 13 bases, with 11 bases of the junction left unmatched. The CDR3 contains 14 residues. Germline V gene data show CDR1 as SGHAT and CDR2 as FQDESV (reference sequence). CDR3 sequence: CASSSTSGRGPSYF. In nucleotides, the CDR3 is TGTGCCAGCAGCTCGACTAGCGGGAGAGGGCCAAGCTACTTC.

This chain joins TRBV15 and TRBJ2-3, with D possibly TRBD2 on 6 matching bases. The CDR3 is 17 amino acids. V lost 0 bases, J lost 2 bases, and 15 bases lay in between. Looked up from germline, CDR1 is LNHNV and CDR2 is YYDKDF (reference sequence). The CDR3 nucleotides read TGTGCCACCAGCAGAGATTTAGGGCGGGACTCCACAGATACGCAGTATTTT. It yields the protein CATSRDLGRDSTDTQYF.

This clone has just one count. The chain uses TRBV11-2 and TRBJ1-1; the D gene is possibly TRBD1 (5 bases). The germline V gene has CDR1 SGHAT and CDR2 FQNNGV. Trimming removed 1 base from V and 2 bases from J, with 14 bases in between. This CDR3 is 16 amino acids long. The CDR3 is CASSLAGKGFNTEAFF. The CDR3 bases are TGTGCCAGCAGCTTAGCAGGGAAGGGGTTTAACACTGAAGCTTTCTTT.

By sample fraction, this clone is medium-sized. The rearrangement links TRBV25-1 to TRBJ1-6; D perhaps matches TRBD1 (6 bases). The V gene's germline CDR1 is MGHDK and CDR2 SYGVNS. Trimming pared 1 base from V and 7 bases from J, leaving 8 bases between. The CDR3 loop spans 14 amino acids. The CDR3 sequence: CASSESGDNSPLHF. The CDR3 nucleotides are TGTGCCAGCAGTGAATCAGGGGACAATTCACCCCTCCACTTT.

V gene TRBV28 combines with J gene TRBJ2-7; 7 positions match TRBD2. CDR3 length: 12 residues. The J segment lost 9 bases and the V segment lost 6 bases, leaving 8 bases of the junction unmatched. Germline V gene data show CDR1 as MDHEN and CDR2 as SYDVKM. This CDR3 is CASSSTSEGQYF. For the CDR3, the DNA is TGTGCCAGCAGCTCCACTAGCGAGGGGCAGTACTTC.

Worth noting for this clone: Different DNA sequences within this sample yield the same CDR3. This chain uses TRBV5-1 with TRBJ2-3, with 9 bases that match TRBD2. Germline assignment: CDR1 SGHRS and CDR2 YFSETQ. The trim removed 0 bases at V and 4 bases at J, leaving 3 bases unmatched. The CDR3 is made up of 15 amino acids. CDR3 protein: CASSLGLAVADTQYF. In DNA form, the CDR3 reads TGCGCCAGCAGCTTGGGACTAGCGGTAGCAGATACGCAGTATTTT.

V gene TRBV9 combines with J gene TRBJ2-7, with TRBD2 identical over 7 bases. Germline CDR1 is SGDLS and CDR2 is YYNGEE. The CDR3 is made up of 14 amino acids. The V gene end was trimmed by 1 base and the J gene end by 4 bases; junction bases not matched to a gene: 5. CDR3 region: CASSVRWEGYEQYF. The CDR3 DNA sequence: TGTGCCAGCAGCGTACGTTGGGAGGGTTACGAGCAGTACTTC. The variable domain in full, with the rest retrieved from reference TRBV9 and TRBJ2-7, is DSGVTQTPKHLITATGQRVTLRCSPRSGDLSVYWYQQSLDQGLQFLIQYYNGEERAKGNILERFSAQQFPDLHSELNLSSLELGDSALYFCASSVRWEGYEQYFGPGTRLTVT.

Notes on this clone: This CDR3 is also generated by other DNA sequences in the sample. CDR3 DNA: TGTGCCTGGAGCCCCACAGGGTATGGCTACACCTTC. Translated, it gives CAWSPTGYGYTF. V gene TRBV30 combines with J gene TRBJ1-2; TRBD1 might be the D (6 bases). Germline V CDR1 and CDR2: GTSNPN, SVGIG (reference sequence). This CDR3 contains 12 residues. V was clipped by 3 bases and J by 5 bases, with 10 bases between them.

The chain links TRBV6-5 to TRBJ1-6, with 8 nucleotides matching TRBD1. Trimming removed 4 bases from V and 5 bases from J; junction bases left unmatched: 4. Per germline, CDR1 MNHEY and CDR2 SVGAGI. The CDR3 is 15 amino acids. CDR3 sequence: CASSSGQGDNSPLHF. Here the CDR3 DNA reads TGTGCCAGCAGTTCCGGACAGGGAGATAATTCACCCCTCCACTTT.

The V call is TRBV7-9, the J call TRBJ2-1; the D gene is possibly TRBD2 (6 bases). This CDR3 is 16 amino acids long. Germline CDR1 is SEHNR and CDR2 is FQNEAQ (reference sequence). Trimming removed 5 bases at V and 0 bases at J, with 14 bases between. The CDR3 DNA reads TGTGCCAGCAGCCGGAATACCGGGGGCTCCTACAATGAGCAGTTCTTC. Its protein product is CASSRNTGGSYNEQFF.

The chain couples TRBV5-1 to TRBJ1-1; TRBD1 aligns across 7 bases. V shed 4 bases, J shed 4 bases, and the junction held 7 bases outside the gene matches. Germline values: CDR1 SGHRS, CDR2 YFSETQ. The CDR3 length is 14 residues. CDR3 loop: CASSIQGWSTEAFF. The DNA of the CDR3 is TGCGCCAGCAGCATACAGGGGTGGTCCACTGAAGCTTTCTTT.

The rearrangement links TRBV6-6 to TRBJ1-2; TRBD1 might be the D (6 bases). Germline V gene data show CDR1 as MNHNY and CDR2 as SVGAGI (reference sequence). Trimming removed 6 bases at V and 3 bases at J, with 14 bases between. CDR3 length equals 14 residues. The DNA of the CDR3 is TGTGCCAGCAGAACCAGGGGTCGTGACTATGGCTACACCTTC. Its protein is CASRTRGRDYGYTF.

V and J are TRBV7-6 and TRBJ1-4; TRBD1 agrees at 8 bases. The CDR3 length is 17 residues. Germline V gene data show CDR1 as SGHVS and CDR2 as FNYEAQ. V shed 5 bases and J 2 bases; nucleotides not matched to a gene: 10. The CDR3 DNA sequence: TGTGCCAGCAGCGCCCGGGGCAGGGGGCCCACTAATGAAAAACTGTTTTTT. This translates into CASSARGRGPTNEKLFF.

The table lists this clone with a count of one. This chain connects TRBV2 to TRBJ2-2; 15 bases map to TRBD2. Germline values: CDR1 SNHLY, CDR2 FYNNEI. This CDR3 is built from 17 residues. V was clipped by 4 bases and J by 4 bases; unmatched bases: 4. The CDR3: CASSGTSGGATTGELFF. The CDR3, as DNA: TGTGCCAGCAGTGGGACTAGCGGGGGGGCAACCACCGGGGAGCTGTTTTTT.

V is TRBV19 and J is TRBJ2-1; 10 bases agree with TRBD2. Looked up from germline, CDR1 is LNHDA and CDR2 is SQIVND (reference sequence). The length of the CDR3 is 15 residues. With 3 bases clipped from V and 9 bases from J, the junction kept 8 bases outside the gene matches. CDR3 DNA: TGTGCCAGTAGTATTACGTCTAGCGGGGGAAGTGAGCAGTTCTTC. Protein: CASSITSSGGSEQFF.

The chain couples TRBV27 to TRBJ1-5; D might be TRBD1 (6 bases). V lost 4 bases and J 0 bases, leaving 10 bases between the germline ends. Germline lookup yields CDR1 MNHEY and CDR2 SMNVEV (reference sequence). The CDR3 is 15 residues long. This CDR3 reads CASSSRGFSNQPQHF. DNA for the CDR3: TGTGCCAGCAGTTCCAGGGGATTTAGCAATCAGCCCCAGCATTTT.

The chain has TRBV6-5 and TRBJ2-7; 11 bases align to TRBD2. This CDR3 comprises 15 residues. J lost 0 bases, V lost 11 bases, and 9 bases had no gene match. From germline, CDR1 is MNHEY and CDR2 SVGAGI. The DNA of the CDR3 is TGTGCCGTACACACCGGGACTAGCGGCTCCTACGAGCAGTACTTC. This sequence encodes CAVHTGTSGSYEQYF.

A remark on this clone: A junction boundary mismatches the germline segment, possibly from a read error. The CDR3 sequence: CSSSLMDRSSYNEQFF. For the CDR3, the DNA is TGTTCCAGCAGCTTAATGGACAGGAGCTCCTACAATGAGCAGTTCTTC. The J gene is TRBJ2-1, the V gene TRBV7-9; 7 bases align to TRBD1. Germline CDR1 and CDR2: SEHNR and FQNEAQ (reference sequence). The CDR3 has 16 residues.

The genes are TRBV29-1 and TRBJ1-3; no firm D call. Trimming took off 6 bases at V and 3 bases at J, with 15 bases between the two ends. The CDR3 loop spans 14 amino acids. CDR1 SQVTM and CDR2 ANQGSEA come from the germline V gene. This CDR3 is CSVKDGDYGNTIYF. In DNA, the CDR3 is TGCAGCGTGAAGGACGGCGACTATGGAAACACCATATATTTT.

The V gene is TRBV30, the J gene TRBJ2-1; no reliable D call. The CDR3 contains 11 residues. Per the germline V gene, CDR1 is GTSNPN and CDR2 is SVGIG (reference sequence). V dropped 5 bases and J dropped 9 bases, with 11 bases sitting between them. The CDR3 DNA follows: TGTGCCTGGGCTGAGTCGGGTGAGCAGTTCTTC. Its protein is CAWAESGEQFF.

The J gene is TRBJ1-1, the V gene TRBV13, with 9 positions matching TRBD1. The V segment lost 6 bases and the J segment 0 bases; nucleotides outside the gene matches: 11. Germline V gene lookup returns CDR1 PRHDT and CDR2 FYEKMQ (reference sequence). There are 17 residues in the CDR3. The CDR3 DNA sequence: TGTGCCAGCAGTCGGACAGGGACAGGGAACTTGAACACTGAAGCTTTCTTT. It translates to CASSRTGTGNLNTEAFF.

This sequence joins TRBV2 and TRBJ2-1, with TRBD2 identical over 8 bases. Trimming cost V 3 bases and J 2 bases; bases outside gene matches: 3. CDR1 and CDR2 from the germline V gene are SNHLY and FYNNEI. This CDR3 spans 15 amino acids. As DNA, the CDR3 is TGTGCCAGCAGTGAGCAAGCGGGGGCCTACAATGAGCAGTTCTTC. Translation gives CASSEQAGAYNEQFF.

V gene TRBV5-6 combines with J gene TRBJ1-4; D is ambiguous. This CDR3 has 16 residues. From germline, CDR1 is SGHDT and CDR2 YYEEEE. V was shortened by 4 bases and J by 0 bases, with 13 bases between the two germline ends. Here the CDR3 DNA reads TGTGCCAGCAGCCTGACACCTCCTGCAACTAATGAAAAACTGTTTTTT. This codes for CASSLTPPATNEKLFF.

The chain has TRBV27 and TRBJ1-2, with 7 positions matching TRBD1. Trimming removed 6 bases from V and 3 bases from J; junction bases left unmatched: 10. CDR1 and CDR2 from the germline V gene are MNHEY and SMNVEV (reference sequence). CDR3 length: 15 amino acids. The CDR3 coding sequence is TGTGCCAGCAGCCCGAGGGGGCCAATACACTATGGCTACACCTTC. As protein: CASSPRGPIHYGYTF.

This chain connects TRBV5-1 to TRBJ2-5; 10 nucleotides agree with TRBD1. CDR1 and CDR2 from the germline V gene are SGHRS and YFSETQ. V was pared by 0 bases and J by 0 bases, with 5 bases of the junction left unmatched. The CDR3 is 17 amino acids. For the CDR3, the DNA is TGCGCCAGCAGCTTGGTAGGGACAGGGGCCCACCAAGAGACCCAGTACTTC. Residues: CASSLVGTGAHQETQYF.